The 9 T cell receptor beta chains below all came from one sample that was sequenced in a study of T-cell reconstitution after alpha-beta-depleted transplantation in children. Unique molecular identifiers were used in preparing the TCRbeta library. TCRdb used MiXCR to reprocess the PCR reads, holding one entry per CDR3 protein. The sample records about 640,000 distinct CDR3 sequences, roughly 17% being singletons. This specimen consisted of PBMCs from the stem cell graft donor, obtained from the stem cell graft. Receptors originate from a human donor who donated a stem cell graft to a child with acute myeloid leukemia.

The CDR3 nucleotides are TGCGCCAGCAGCCCTAAACTGAACAGGGGGGTGAACACTGAAGCTTTCTTT. This translates into CASSPKLNRGVNTEAFF. V is TRBV5-1 and J is TRBJ1-1, with 8 bases fitting TRBD1. The length of the CDR3 is 17 residues. Losses at the gene ends were 4 bases for V and 0 bases for J; bases not matched to a gene: 11. The germline V gene encodes CDR1 SGHRS and CDR2 YFSETQ.

This clonotype appeared many times. The chain combines TRBV20-1 with TRBJ1-2, with 7 bases aligning to TRBD1. The CDR3 runs 17 residues. Germline CDR1 and CDR2: DFQATT and SNEGSKA (reference sequence). With 4 bases clipped from V and 4 bases from J, the junction kept 18 bases outside the gene matches. CDR3 sequence reads: CSATTTPTGLLLYGYTF. In DNA form, the CDR3 reads TGCAGTGCTACCACAACCCCGACAGGGCTTCTTCTCTATGGCTACACCTTC.

The chain combines TRBV7-2 with TRBJ1-1, with D perhaps matching TRBD1 (6 bases). This CDR3 contains 11 residues. Germline V lookup: CDR1 SGHTA, CDR2 FQGNSA. Trimming removed 6 bases from V and 11 bases from J, with 13 bases in between. The CDR3: CASSLDSRAFF. The CDR3 DNA follows: TGTGCCAGCAGTTTGGACAGTAGGGCTTTCTTT.

This clonotype was detected ten times or more. This chain links TRBV20-1 with TRBJ2-7; D is unclear. This CDR3 has 13 residues. The germline CDR1 and CDR2 sequences are DFQATT and SNEGSKA (reference sequence). Trimming stripped 3 bases from V and 2 bases from J, with 11 bases between. The chain's CDR3 is CSARGDTTYEQYF. The CDR3, as DNA: TGCAGTGCTAGGGGTGACACCACCTACGAGCAGTACTTC.

In its sample, this clonotype was seen a few times. The chain employs TRBV10-3 and TRBJ1-2; D perhaps matches TRBD1 (6 bases). The CDR3 runs to 15 residues. Germline-derived CDR1 and CDR2 are ENHRY and SYGVKD. The V gene lost 7 bases and the J gene lost 4 bases, with 19 bases spanning the gap. The DNA of the CDR3 is TGTGCCATCACGGCCGACACAGGGATTGGCTATGGCTACACCTTC. Its translation: CAITADTGIGYGYTF.

This clonotype was counted many times. The rearrangement joins TRBV7-2 to TRBJ2-1, with D unclear. V lost 5 bases to trimming and J lost 2 bases, with 7 bases between them. This CDR3 is built from 13 residues. The germline V gene has CDR1 SGHTA and CDR2 FQGNSA. CDR3 loop: CASSARPYNEQFF. The CDR3 DNA reads TGTGCCAGCAGCGCGAGACCCTACAATGAGCAGTTCTTC.

Here the CDR3 DNA reads TGTGCCAGCAGCCCCCTCGACAATGAGCAGTTCTTC. Amino acids: CASSPLDNEQFF. This chain uses TRBV7-9 with TRBJ2-1; D is uncertain. The CDR3 runs 12 residues. Germline CDR1 is SEHNR and CDR2 is FQNEAQ (reference sequence). V lost 5 bases to trimming and J lost 5 bases, with 7 bases between them.

The table lists this clonotype with many counts. This sequence joins TRBV20-1 and TRBJ2-5; 8 nucleotides match TRBD2. V dropped 5 bases and J dropped 7; count of bases not matched to a gene: 12. From germline, CDR1 is DFQATT and CDR2 SNEGSKA (reference sequence). The length of the CDR3 is 14 residues. The CDR3 is CSAGPSGGGATQYF. As DNA, the CDR3 is TGCAGTGCTGGACCGAGCGGGGGCGGGGCGACCCAGTACTTC.

On this clonotype: Being one base from a much bigger clone, this may be a read error. The V call is TRBV20-1, the J call TRBJ2-2; 7 positions match TRBD1. Germline V lookup: CDR1 DFQATT, CDR2 SNEGSKA (reference sequence). The CDR3 contains 15 residues. V lost 7 bases, J lost 5 bases, and 13 bases stayed unmatched. CDR3 region: CSGLSGQRATGELFF. In nucleotides, the CDR3 is TGCAGTGGCTTGTCGGGACAGAGGGCGACCGGGGAGCTGTTTTTT.